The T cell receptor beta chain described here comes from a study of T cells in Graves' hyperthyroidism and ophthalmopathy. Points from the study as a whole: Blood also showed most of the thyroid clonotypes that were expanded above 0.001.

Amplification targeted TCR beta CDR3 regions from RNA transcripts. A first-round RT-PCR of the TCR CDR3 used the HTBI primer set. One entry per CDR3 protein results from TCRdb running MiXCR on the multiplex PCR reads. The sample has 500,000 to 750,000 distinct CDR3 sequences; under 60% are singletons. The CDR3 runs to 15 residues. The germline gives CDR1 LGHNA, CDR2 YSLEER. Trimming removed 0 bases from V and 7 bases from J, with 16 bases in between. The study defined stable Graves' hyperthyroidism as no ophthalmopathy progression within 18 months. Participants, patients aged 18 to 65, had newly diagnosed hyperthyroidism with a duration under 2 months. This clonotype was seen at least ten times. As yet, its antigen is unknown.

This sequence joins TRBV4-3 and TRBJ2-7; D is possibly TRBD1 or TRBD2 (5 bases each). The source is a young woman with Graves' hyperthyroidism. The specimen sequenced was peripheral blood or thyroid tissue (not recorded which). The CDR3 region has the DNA TGCGCCAGCAGCCAAGAGTCGGTAGGGACGGGAGAGCAGTACTTC. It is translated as CASSQESVGTGEQYF.